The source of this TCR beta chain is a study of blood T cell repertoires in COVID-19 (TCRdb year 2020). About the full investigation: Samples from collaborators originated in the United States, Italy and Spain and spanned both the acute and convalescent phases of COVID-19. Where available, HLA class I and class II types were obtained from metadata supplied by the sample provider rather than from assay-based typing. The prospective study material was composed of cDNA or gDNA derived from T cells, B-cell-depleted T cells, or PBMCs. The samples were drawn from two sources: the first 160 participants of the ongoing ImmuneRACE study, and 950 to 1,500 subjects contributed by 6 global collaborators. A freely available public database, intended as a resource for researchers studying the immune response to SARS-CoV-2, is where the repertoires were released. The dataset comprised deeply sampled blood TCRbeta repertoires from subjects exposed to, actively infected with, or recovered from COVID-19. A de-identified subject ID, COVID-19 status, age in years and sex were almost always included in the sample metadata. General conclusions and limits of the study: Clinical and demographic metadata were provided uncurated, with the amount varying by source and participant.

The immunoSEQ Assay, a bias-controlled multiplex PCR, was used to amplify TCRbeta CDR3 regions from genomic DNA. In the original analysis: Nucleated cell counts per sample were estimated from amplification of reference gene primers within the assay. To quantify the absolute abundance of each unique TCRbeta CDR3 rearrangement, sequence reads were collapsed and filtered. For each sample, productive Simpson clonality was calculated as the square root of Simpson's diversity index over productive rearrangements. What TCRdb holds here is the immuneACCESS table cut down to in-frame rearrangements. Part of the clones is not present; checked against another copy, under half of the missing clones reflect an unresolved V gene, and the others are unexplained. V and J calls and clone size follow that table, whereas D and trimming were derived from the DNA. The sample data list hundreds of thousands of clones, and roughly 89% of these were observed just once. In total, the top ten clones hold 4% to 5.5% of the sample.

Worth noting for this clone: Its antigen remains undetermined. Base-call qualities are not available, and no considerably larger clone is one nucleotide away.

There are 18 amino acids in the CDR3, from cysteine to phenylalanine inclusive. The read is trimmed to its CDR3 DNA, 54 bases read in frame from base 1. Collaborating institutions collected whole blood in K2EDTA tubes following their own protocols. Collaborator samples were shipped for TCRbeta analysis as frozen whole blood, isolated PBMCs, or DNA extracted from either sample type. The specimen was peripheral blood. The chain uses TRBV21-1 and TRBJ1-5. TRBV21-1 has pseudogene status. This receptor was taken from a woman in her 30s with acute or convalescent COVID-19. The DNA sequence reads TGTGCCAGCAGCAAAAGTACGAGACAAGGGGGGGATCATCAGCCCCAGCATTTT. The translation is CASSKSTRQGGDHQPQHF.